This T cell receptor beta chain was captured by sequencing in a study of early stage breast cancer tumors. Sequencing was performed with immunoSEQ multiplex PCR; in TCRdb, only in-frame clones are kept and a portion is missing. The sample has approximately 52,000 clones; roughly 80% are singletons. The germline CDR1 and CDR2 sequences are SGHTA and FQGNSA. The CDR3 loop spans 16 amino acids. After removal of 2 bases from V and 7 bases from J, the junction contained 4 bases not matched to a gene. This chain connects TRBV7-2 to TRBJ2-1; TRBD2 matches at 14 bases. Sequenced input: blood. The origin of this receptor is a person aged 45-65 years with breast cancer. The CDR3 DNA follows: TGTGCCAGCAGCTTAACCGGGACTAGCGGGAGTAATGAGCAGTTCTTC. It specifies CASSLTGTSGSNEQFF.